What follows are 32 T cell receptor beta chains derived from one specimen sequenced in a study of early T cells in non-severe SARS-CoV-2 infection. TCRdb redid the calling of the 5' RACE reads with MiXCR, one entry per CDR3 protein. The sample includes about 89,000 distinct CDR3 sequences, 14% to 15% of them seen just once. Input material: whole blood. These receptors all stem from an adult who was a healthcare worker with PCR-confirmed SARS-CoV-2 infection or an uninfected control (not recorded which).

This chain links TRBV6-1 with TRBJ2-2; TRBD1 might be the D (6 bases). This CDR3 has 15 amino acids. The germline V gene has CDR1 MNHNS and CDR2 SASEGT. V dropped 10 bases and J dropped 0 bases, with 15 bases sitting between them. The CDR3: CATMVGQPNTGELFF. The CDR3 nucleotides are TGTGCCACCATGGTCGGACAGCCGAACACCGGGGAGCTGTTTTTT.

The V and J genes are TRBV18 and TRBJ2-2; D might be TRBD1 (6 bases). This CDR3 region has 16 residues. Germline CDR1 KGHSH, CDR2 LQKENI. Trimming removed 3 bases from V and 3 bases from J, with 14 bases in between. The CDR3 protein is CASSPPGALHTGELFF. CDR3 DNA: TGTGCCAGCTCACCGCCAGGGGCCCTACACACCGGGGAGCTGTTTTTT.

This clonotype came up a few times. The chain couples TRBV27 to TRBJ1-4, with TRBD1 identical over 8 bases. The CDR3 runs to 15 residues. The V and J ends lost 5 bases and 7 bases, in that order; junction bases with no gene match: 9. The germline V gene encodes CDR1 MNHEY and CDR2 SMNVEV (reference sequence). The CDR3 sequence: CASSSYRGRGEKLFF. The CDR3 DNA reads as TGTGCCAGCAGTAGCTACAGGGGGAGGGGTGAAAAACTGTTTTTT.

This chain uses TRBV10-3 with TRBJ2-1; D is perhaps TRBD1 (6 bases). This CDR3 comprises 14 residues. The germline V gene has CDR1 ENHRY and CDR2 SYGVKD. With 4 bases removed from V and 7 bases from J, the gap between germline ends came to 14 bases. CDR3 sequence (DNA): TGTGCCATCAGTGTCGAGGACAGTGCTAATGAGCAGTTCTTC. It translates to CAISVEDSANEQFF.

This clonotype has more than one count but fewer than ten. This rearrangement joins TRBV6-5 to TRBJ2-3; the match to TRBD2 covers 10 bases. Germline CDR1 reads MNHEY; CDR2 reads SVGAGI. Germline trimming cut 4 bases from V and 5 bases from J; bases unmatched to any gene: 3. The CDR3 has 14 residues. In nucleotides, the CDR3 is TGTGCCAGCAGTTCTAGCGGGGGAGGAGATACGCAGTATTTT. The encoded protein is CASSSSGGGDTQYF.

Many counts were recorded for this clonotype. V usage is TRBV30 and J usage is TRBJ1-6, with D unclear. This CDR3 has 17 residues. The V gene lost 0 bases and the J gene lost 7 bases, with 19 bases spanning the gap. Germline lookup yields CDR1 GTSNPN and CDR2 SVGIG (reference sequence). The DNA of the CDR3 is TGTGCCTGGAGTGTACGGTTACCGAACAGAGGCAATTCACCCCTCCACTTT. As protein: CAWSVRLPNRGNSPLHF. Together with reference TRBV30 and TRBJ1-6, the CDR3 gives the full variable domain: SQTIHQWPATLVQPVGSPLSLECTVEGTSNPNLYWYRQAAGRGLQLLFYSVGIGQISSEVPQNLSASRPQDRQFILSSKKLLLSDSGFYLCAWSVRLPNRGNSPLHFGNGTRLTVT.

This clonotype was detected a few times. The chain uses TRBV27 and TRBJ1-1; perhaps TRBD1 as D (6 bases). V lost 4 bases, J lost 4 bases, and 10 bases lay in between. Per the germline V gene, CDR1 is MNHEY and CDR2 is SMNVEV (reference sequence). The CDR3 totals 13 residues. This CDR3 reads CASSWGRVTEAFF. The CDR3 DNA sequence: TGTGCCAGCAGTTGGGGGCGGGTCACTGAAGCTTTCTTT.

By sample share, this clonotype is medium-sized (0.01 to 0.1%). The chain couples TRBV7-2 to TRBJ2-3; 10 bases line up with TRBD2. The CDR3 spans 14 residues. Trimming removed 4 bases from V and 4 bases from J; junction bases left unmatched: 2. Per germline, CDR1 SGHTA and CDR2 FQGNSA. The CDR3 loop is CASSSGLAADTQYF. The DNA for the CDR3 is TGTGCCAGCAGCTCAGGACTAGCGGCAGATACGCAGTATTTT.

This clonotype was counted between two and nine times. This chain connects TRBV6-1 to TRBJ1-5, with D possibly being TRBD1 (5 bases). Germline V gives CDR1 MNHNS, CDR2 SASEGT. V lost 5 bases and J 0 bases, leaving 11 bases between the germline ends. CDR3 length equals 15 residues. CDR3 protein: CASSSRQYSNQPQHF. CDR3 bases: TGTGCCAGCAGTTCTAGACAGTATAGCAATCAGCCCCAGCATTTT.

This clonotype turned up a few times. This rearrangement joins TRBV15 to TRBJ2-2; 9 positions match TRBD1. The germline V gene has CDR1 LNHNV and CDR2 YYDKDF (reference sequence). Trimming at V came to 2 bases and at J to 5 bases, leaving 3 bases not matched to a gene. CDR3 length: 15 amino acids. The CDR3 bases are TGTGCCACCAGCAGATCCGGGACAGGGACCGGGGAGCTGTTTTTT. It codes for CATSRSGTGTGELFF. Full variable domain (missing parts from reference TRBV15 and TRBJ2-2): DAMVIQNPRYQVTQFGKPVTLSCSQTLNHNVMYWYQQKSSQAPKLLFHYYDKDFNNEADTPDNFQSRRPNTSFCFLDIRSPGLGDTAMYLCATSRSGTGTGELFFGEGSRLTVL.

The V and J genes are TRBV2 and TRBJ2-7; either TRBD1 or TRBD2 may supply D (5 bases each). CDR1 SNHLY and CDR2 FYNNEI come from the germline V gene. V was trimmed by 4 bases and J by 1 base, leaving 8 bases between them. There are 13 residues in the CDR3. The CDR3 here is CASSVRESYEQYV. The CDR3 DNA follows: TGTGCCAGCAGTGTCAGGGAGTCCTACGAGCAGTACGTC.

The V gene is TRBV2, the J gene TRBJ2-3; 7 bases match TRBD2. After removal of 7 bases from V and 2 bases from J, the junction contained 12 bases not matched to a gene. This CDR3 region has 16 residues. Looked up from germline, CDR1 is SNHLY and CDR2 is FYNNEI. CDR3 nucleotide sequence: TGTGCCAGCACACTGGGTCCTAGCGGAGTCACAGATACGCAGTATTTT. This translates into CASTLGPSGVTDTQYF.

Points on this clonotype: At one boundary the junction diverges from the germline segment, which might be a read error. V usage is TRBV29-1 and J usage is TRBJ2-3; no definite D call. This CDR3 has 10 amino acids. Germline values: CDR1 SQVTM, CDR2 ANQGSEA. The CDR3: CSVETETQYF. The CDR3 coding sequence is TGCAGCGTTGAAACAGAAACGCAGTATTTT.

This clonotype has a handful of counts. This chain connects TRBV5-6 to TRBJ2-5; D call uncertain. Germline loops: CDR1 SGHDT, CDR2 YYEEEE. CDR3 size: 16 residues. V was pared by 1 base and J by 4 bases, with 17 bases between. CDR3 in DNA: TGTGCCAGCAGCTTGCTCTTAGGAGTAGCAACAGAGACCCAGTACTTC. It codes for CASSLLLGVATETQYF.

This clonotype came up a few times. V is TRBV15 and J is TRBJ1-6, with D unclear. Germline V CDR1 and CDR2: LNHNV, YYDKDF (reference sequence). This CDR3 region has 13 residues. V lost 3 bases, J lost 12 bases, and 12 bases lay in between. CDR3 coding DNA: TGTGCCACCAGCAGGGATACGGTAGAACCCCTCCACTTT. Translating it yields CATSRDTVEPLHF.

The V call is TRBV27, the J call TRBJ1-5; D gene unclear. Germline-derived CDR1 and CDR2 are MNHEY and SMNVEV (reference sequence). The CDR3 length is 15 residues. V was trimmed by 6 bases and J by 3 bases, leaving 15 bases between them. DNA for the CDR3: TGTGCCAGCAGGAACAAGTCAGGCATCAATCAGCCCCAGCATTTT. It specifies CASRNKSGINQPQHF.

Turning to this clonotype: A read error may be the cause here, since a much bigger clone is one base away. The chain employs TRBV20-1 and TRBJ1-5, with a tentative D call TRBD1 (5 bases). This CDR3 region has 14 residues. Germline V gene lookup returns CDR1 DFQATT and CDR2 SNEGSKA (reference sequence). The CDR3 sequence: CSAIDSYSNRPQHF. CDR3 in DNA: TGCAGTGCTATCGACAGCTATAGCAATCGGCCCCAGCATTTT.

This clonotype was detected only a few times. The chain links TRBV5-1 to TRBJ1-1; maybe TRBD1 (6 bases). The CDR3 has 14 amino acids. Trimming took 5 bases from V and 0 from J, leaving 11 bases between them. Germline CDR1 is SGHRS and CDR2 is YFSETQ. CDR3 sequence (DNA): TGCGCCAGCAGATCGGACAGCCTGAACACTGAAGCTTTCTTT. It codes for CASRSDSLNTEAFF.

This clonotype was picked up many times. This sequence joins TRBV18 and TRBJ1-5; no firm D call. V shed 2 bases and J shed 7 bases, with 12 bases lying between them. The CDR3 has 14 amino acids. Germline CDR1 KGHSH, CDR2 LQKENI. For the CDR3, the DNA is TGTGCCAGCTCACCAGAGGGTATGGGGCAGCCCCAGCATTTT. This gives the protein CASSPEGMGQPQHF.

In this sample, this clonotype turned up a few times. This chain links TRBV7-9 with TRBJ2-3, with TRBD2 as a possible D gene (7 bases). V gave up 5 bases and J gave up 5 bases, with 23 bases separating them. The length of the CDR3 is 17 residues. Germline assignment: CDR1 SEHNR and CDR2 FQNEAQ (reference sequence). The CDR3 protein is CASSHPGAASGRDTQYF. The CDR3 nucleotides are TGTGCCAGCAGCCACCCGGGGGCGGCTAGCGGTAGAGATACGCAGTATTTT.

The rearrangement uses TRBV6-5 and TRBJ2-5; maybe TRBD2 (6 bases). The germline CDR1 and CDR2 sequences are MNHEY and SVGAGI. The V gene lost 0 bases and the J gene lost 4 bases, with 21 bases spanning the gap. The CDR3 sequence is 18 residues long. CDR3 loop: CASSYSSQRAINVETQYF. In DNA, the CDR3 is TGTGCCAGCAGTTACTCGAGCCAGCGGGCTATTAATGTAGAGACCCAGTACTTC.

Concerning this clonotype: Compared with germline, one end of the junction differs, possibly owing to a read error. The chain uses TRBV6-2 or TRBV6-3 and TRBJ1-1, with D perhaps matching TRBD1 (5 bases). Germline values: CDR1 MNHEY, CDR2 SVGEGT. This CDR3 comprises 13 residues. The CDR3 loop reads CVSMRQGNTEAFF. The CDR3 nucleotides read TGTGTCAGCATGCGGCAGGGGAACACTGAAGCTTTCTTT.

The chain is built from TRBV3-1 and TRBJ2-4, with 11 positions matching TRBD2. V lost 4 bases and J lost 1; bases outside the gene matches: 9. CDR3 length: 18 amino acids. CDR1 is LGHDT, CDR2 YNNKEL, per germline (reference sequence). CDR3 nucleotide sequence: TGTGCCAGCAGCCCAAACCCTATAGCGGGGGGGGCCAAAAACATTCAGTACTTC. It yields the protein CASSPNPIAGGAKNIQYF.

The chain recombines TRBV12-5 with TRBJ1-5, with a weak D call TRBD1 (5 bases). This CDR3 is built from 14 residues. Between the trimmed V and J ends, which lost 6 bases and 4 bases, there was a span of 13 bases. Germline V gene lookup returns CDR1 LGHNT and CDR2 FRNRAP. CDR3 bases: TGTGCTAGTGGCCCGGACGGGGGAAATCAGCCCCAGCATTTT. Its translation: CASGPDGGNQPQHF.

This clonotype was seen more than once but under ten times. V and J are TRBV27 and TRBJ2-5, with D possibly TRBD1 on 5 matching bases. V lost 6 bases to trimming and J lost 4 bases, with 18 bases between them. Germline V gene sequence: CDR1 MNHEY, CDR2 SMNVEV (reference sequence). The CDR3 contains 15 residues. CDR3 residues: CASRRLGEGAETQYF. The CDR3 DNA reads TGTGCCAGCAGAAGATTAGGAGAAGGGGCAGAGACCCAGTACTTC.

The V gene is TRBV12-3 or TRBV12-4, the J gene TRBJ1-5; the match to TRBD1 covers 7 bases. The ends lost 5 bases at V and 0 bases at J; junction bases unmatched: 13. This CDR3 is built from 18 residues. Here the CDR3 reads CASSTQGTASSSNQPQHF. Here the CDR3 DNA reads TGTGCCAGCAGTACACAAGGGACAGCATCTTCTAGCAATCAGCCCCAGCATTTT.

This clonotype has just a few counts. The chain recombines TRBV5-1 with TRBJ2-1; the D is unclear. Trimming took 0 bases from V and 5 from J, leaving 6 bases between them. CDR1 and CDR2 (germline): SGHRS, YFSETQ. There are 13 residues in the CDR3. The chain's CDR3 is CASSLVPHNEQFF. The CDR3 DNA follows: TGCGCCAGCAGCTTGGTCCCGCACAATGAGCAGTTCTTC.

This clonotype was detected only a few times. The DNA of the CDR3 is TGTGCCAGCAGATATGACAGGACGTTGGGGAATGAGCAGTTCTTC. As protein: CASRYDRTLGNEQFF. V gene TRBV28 combines with J gene TRBJ2-1; the D gene is possibly TRBD1 (6 bases). The CDR3 has 15 amino acids. Germline-derived CDR1 and CDR2 are MDHEN and SYDVKM. The V gene lost 6 bases and the J gene lost 7 bases, with 19 bases spanning the gap.

This clonotype was recorded many times. This chain links TRBV20-1 with TRBJ2-1; 7 bases line up with TRBD1. Germline V gene lookup returns CDR1 DFQATT and CDR2 SNEGSKA (reference sequence). The junction had 4 bases not matched to a gene; V was cut back by 1 base and J by 1 base. CDR3 length: 15 residues. In nucleotides, the CDR3 is TGCAGTGCTAGAGCAGGGGGTCAATCCTACAATGAGCAGTTCTTC. Its translation is CSARAGGQSYNEQFF.

This clonotype was counted many times. The genes are TRBV29-1 and TRBJ2-5, with TRBD2 matching over 8 bases. The CDR3 is made up of 14 amino acids. V was pared by 4 bases and J by 2 bases, with 6 bases of the junction left unmatched. Germline lookup yields CDR1 SQVTM and CDR2 ANQGSEA. The CDR3 loop reads CSVGRGAQQETQYF. CDR3 bases: TGCAGCGTTGGGCGGGGGGCGCAGCAAGAGACCCAGTACTTC.

Worth noting for this clonotype: A much bigger clone sits one base away, suggesting this may be a read error. The chain carries TRBV5-1 and TRBJ2-1; the D call may be TRBD1 or TRBD2 (5 bases each). CDR1 and CDR2 from the germline V gene are SGHRS and YFSETQ. The CDR3 covers 16 residues. V gave up 1 base and J gave up 10 bases, with 21 bases separating them. The CDR3 nucleotides are TGCGCCAGCAGCTTGTTCCCCAGGGACGTGCCCCGGGAGCAGTTCTTC. Its protein is CASSLFPRDVPREQFF.

The rearrangement uses TRBV7-3 and TRBJ1-6; no firm D call. This CDR3 is 13 amino acids long. Germline-derived CDR1 and CDR2 are SGHTA and FQGTGA. The V end was cut by 0 bases, the J end by 8 bases, with 5 bases between. CDR3 DNA: TGTGCCAGCAGCTTAACTGTGCATTCACCCCTCCACTTT. Protein sequence: CASSLTVHSPLHF.